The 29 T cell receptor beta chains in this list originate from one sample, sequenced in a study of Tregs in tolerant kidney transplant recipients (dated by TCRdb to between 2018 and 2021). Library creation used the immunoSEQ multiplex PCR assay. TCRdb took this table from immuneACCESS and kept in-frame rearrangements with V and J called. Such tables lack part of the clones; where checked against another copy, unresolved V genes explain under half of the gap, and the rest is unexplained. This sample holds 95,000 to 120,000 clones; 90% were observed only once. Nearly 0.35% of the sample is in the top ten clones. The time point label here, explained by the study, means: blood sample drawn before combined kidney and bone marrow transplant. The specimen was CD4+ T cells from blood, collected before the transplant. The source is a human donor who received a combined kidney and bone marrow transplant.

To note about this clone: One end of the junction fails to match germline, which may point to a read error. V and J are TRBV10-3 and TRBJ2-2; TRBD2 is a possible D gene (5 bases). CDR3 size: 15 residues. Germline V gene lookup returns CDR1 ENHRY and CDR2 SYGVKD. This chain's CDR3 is CAITPGLSGTGELFF. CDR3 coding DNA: TGTGCGATCACCCCAGGCCTCAGCGGCACCGGGGAGCTGTTTTTT.

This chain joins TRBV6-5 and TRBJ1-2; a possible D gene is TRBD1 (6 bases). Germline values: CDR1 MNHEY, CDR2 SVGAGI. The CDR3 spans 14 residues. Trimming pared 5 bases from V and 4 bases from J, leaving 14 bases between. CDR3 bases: TGTGCCAGCAGTAAAGGGGGACGGGGCTATGGCTACACCTTC. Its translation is CASSKGGRGYGYTF.

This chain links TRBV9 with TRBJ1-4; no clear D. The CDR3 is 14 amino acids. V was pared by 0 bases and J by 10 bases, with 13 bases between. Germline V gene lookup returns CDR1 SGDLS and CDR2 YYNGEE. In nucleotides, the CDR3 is TGTGCCAGCAGCGTAGAGGATGGGGAGGGAAAACTGTTTTTT. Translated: CASSVEDGEGKLFF.

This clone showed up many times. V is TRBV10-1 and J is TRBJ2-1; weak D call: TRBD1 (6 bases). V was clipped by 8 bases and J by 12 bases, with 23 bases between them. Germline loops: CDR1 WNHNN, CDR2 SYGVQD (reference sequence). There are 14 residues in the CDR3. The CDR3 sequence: CASEDPTFLGGQFF. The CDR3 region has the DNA TGCGCCAGCGAGGACCCGACTTTCCTAGGGGGGCAGTTCTTC.

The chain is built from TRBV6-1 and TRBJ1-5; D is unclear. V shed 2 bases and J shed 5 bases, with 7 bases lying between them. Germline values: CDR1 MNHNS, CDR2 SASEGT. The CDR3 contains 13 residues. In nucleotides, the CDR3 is TGTGCCAGCAGTGAAAGGAGGTATCAGCCCCAGCATTTT. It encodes CASSERRYQPQHF.

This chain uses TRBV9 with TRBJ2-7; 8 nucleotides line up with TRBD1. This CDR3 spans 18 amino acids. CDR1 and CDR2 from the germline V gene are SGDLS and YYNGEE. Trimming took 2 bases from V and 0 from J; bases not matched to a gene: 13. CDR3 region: CASSVFKPPGQDSYEQYF. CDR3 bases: TGTGCCAGCAGCGTTTTCAAGCCTCCGGGACAGGACTCCTACGAGCAGTACTTC.

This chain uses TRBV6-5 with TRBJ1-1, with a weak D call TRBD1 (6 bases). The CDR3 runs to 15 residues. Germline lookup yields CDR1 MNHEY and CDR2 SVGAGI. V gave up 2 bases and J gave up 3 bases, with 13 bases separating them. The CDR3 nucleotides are TGTGCCAGCAGTTACGGCTCAGGGGTTTACACTGAAGCTTTCTTT. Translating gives CASSYGSGVYTEAFF.

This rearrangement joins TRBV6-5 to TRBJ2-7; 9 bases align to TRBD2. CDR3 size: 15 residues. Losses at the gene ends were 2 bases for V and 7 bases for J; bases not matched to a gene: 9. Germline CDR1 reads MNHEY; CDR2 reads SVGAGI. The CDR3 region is CASSYRERAGGEQYF. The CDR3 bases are TGTGCCAGCAGTTACCGCGAAAGGGCGGGGGGGGAGCAGTACTTC.

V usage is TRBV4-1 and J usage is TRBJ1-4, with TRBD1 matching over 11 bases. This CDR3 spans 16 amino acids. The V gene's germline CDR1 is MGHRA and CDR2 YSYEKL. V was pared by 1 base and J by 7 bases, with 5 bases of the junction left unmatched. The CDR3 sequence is CASSQVSGTGGEKLFF. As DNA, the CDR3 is TGCGCCAGCAGCCAAGTTTCCGGGACAGGGGGTGAAAAACTGTTTTTT.

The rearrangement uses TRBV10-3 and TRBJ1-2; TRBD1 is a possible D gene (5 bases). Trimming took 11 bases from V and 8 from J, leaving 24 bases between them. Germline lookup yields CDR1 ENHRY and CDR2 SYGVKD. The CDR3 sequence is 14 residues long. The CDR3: CALKSGTTFGGYTF. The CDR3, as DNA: TGTGCCCTGAAGAGCGGGACCACCTTCGGGGGCTACACCTTC.

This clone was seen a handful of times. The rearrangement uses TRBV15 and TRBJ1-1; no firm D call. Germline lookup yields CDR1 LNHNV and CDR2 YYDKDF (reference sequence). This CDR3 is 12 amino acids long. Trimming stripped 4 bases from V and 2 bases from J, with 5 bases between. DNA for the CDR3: TGTGCCACCAGCACCTTCAACACTGAAGCTTTCTTT. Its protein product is CATSTFNTEAFF. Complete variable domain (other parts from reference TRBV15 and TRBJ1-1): DAMVIQNPRYQVTQFGKPVTLSCSQTLNHNVMYWYQQKSSQAPKLLFHYYDKDFNNEADTPDNFQSRRPNTSFCFLDIRSPGLGDTAMYLCATSTFNTEAFFGQGTRLTVV.

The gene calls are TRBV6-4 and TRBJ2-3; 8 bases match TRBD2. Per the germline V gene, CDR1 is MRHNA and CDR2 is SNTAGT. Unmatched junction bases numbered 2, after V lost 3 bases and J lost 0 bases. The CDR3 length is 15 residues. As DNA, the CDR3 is TGTGCCAGCAGTGAGTTAGCGGGGAGCACAGATACGCAGTATTTT. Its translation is CASSELAGSTDTQYF.

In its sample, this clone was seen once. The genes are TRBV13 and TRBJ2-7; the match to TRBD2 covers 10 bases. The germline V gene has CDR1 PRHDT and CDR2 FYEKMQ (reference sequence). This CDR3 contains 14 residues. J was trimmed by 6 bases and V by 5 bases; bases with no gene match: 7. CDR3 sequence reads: CASSPSGGAIEQYF. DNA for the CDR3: TGTGCCAGCAGCCCCAGCGGGGGGGCCATCGAGCAGTACTTC.

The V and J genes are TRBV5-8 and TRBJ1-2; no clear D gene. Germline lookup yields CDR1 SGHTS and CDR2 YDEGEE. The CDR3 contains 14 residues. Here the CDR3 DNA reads TGTGCGTCGCGGCGGAGGGAGGTTAACTATGGCTACACCTTC. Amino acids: CASRRREVNYGYTF.

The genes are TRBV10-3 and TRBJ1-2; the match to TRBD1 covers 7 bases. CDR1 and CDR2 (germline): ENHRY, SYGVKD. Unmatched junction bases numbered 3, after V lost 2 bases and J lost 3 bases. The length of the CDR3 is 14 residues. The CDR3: CAISEAGGDYGYTF. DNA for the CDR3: TGTGCCATCAGTGAGGCAGGGGGTGACTATGGCTACACCTTC.

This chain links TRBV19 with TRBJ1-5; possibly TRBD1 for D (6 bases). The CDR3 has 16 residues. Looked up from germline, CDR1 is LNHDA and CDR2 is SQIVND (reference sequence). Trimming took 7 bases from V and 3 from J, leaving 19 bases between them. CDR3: CASNLGGGIPNQPQHF. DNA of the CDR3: TGTGCCAGTAACCTAGGGGGGGGGATTCCCAATCAGCCCCAGCATTTT. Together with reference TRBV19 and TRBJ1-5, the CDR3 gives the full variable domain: DGGITQSPKYLFRKEGQNVTLSCEQNLNHDAMYWYRQDPGQGLRLIYYSQIVNDFQKGDIAEGYSVSREKKESFPLTVTSAQKNPTAFYLCASNLGGGIPNQPQHFGDGTRLSIL.

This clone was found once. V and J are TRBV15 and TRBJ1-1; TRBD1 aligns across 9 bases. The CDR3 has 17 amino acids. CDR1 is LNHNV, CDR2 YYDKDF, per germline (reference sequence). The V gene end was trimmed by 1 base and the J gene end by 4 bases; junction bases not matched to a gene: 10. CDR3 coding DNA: TGTGCCACCAGCAGAGGCACAGGACAGGGGCCGGGCACTGAAGCTTTCTTT. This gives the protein CATSRGTGQGPGTEAFF.

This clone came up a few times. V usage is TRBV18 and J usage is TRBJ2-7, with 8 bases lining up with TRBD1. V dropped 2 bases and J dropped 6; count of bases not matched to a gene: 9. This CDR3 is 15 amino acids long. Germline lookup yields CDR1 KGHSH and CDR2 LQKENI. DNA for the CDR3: TGTGCCAGCTCACCAGCCGGGACAGGCGCTCCCGAGCAGTACTTC. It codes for CASSPAGTGAPEQYF.

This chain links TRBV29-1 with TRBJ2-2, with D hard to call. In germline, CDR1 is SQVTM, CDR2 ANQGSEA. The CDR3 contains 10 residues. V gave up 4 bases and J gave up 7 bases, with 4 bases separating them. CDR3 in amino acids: CSVGIGELFF. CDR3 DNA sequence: TGCAGCGTTGGTATCGGGGAGCTGTTTTTT.

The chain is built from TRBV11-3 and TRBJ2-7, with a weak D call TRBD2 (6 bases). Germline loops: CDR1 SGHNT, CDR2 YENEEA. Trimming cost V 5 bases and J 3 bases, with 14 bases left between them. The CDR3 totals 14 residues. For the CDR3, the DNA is TGTGCCAGCAGCCAGGAGGGGCAAGACTACGAGCAGTACTTC. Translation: CASSQEGQDYEQYF.

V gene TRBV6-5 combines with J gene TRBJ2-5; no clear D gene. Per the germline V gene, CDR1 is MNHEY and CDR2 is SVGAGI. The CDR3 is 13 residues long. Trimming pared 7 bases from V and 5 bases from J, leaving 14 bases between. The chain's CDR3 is CASNVQLGETQYF. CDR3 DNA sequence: TGTGCCAGCAACGTTCAGCTCGGGGAGACCCAGTACTTC.

The CDR3 sequence: CATSRVYPGDRPGELFF. In DNA, the CDR3 is TGTGCCACCAGCAGAGTCTACCCAGGGGACAGACCCGGGGAGCTGTTTTTT. The chain recombines TRBV15 with TRBJ2-2, with 7 bases aligning to TRBD1. The CDR3 is 17 residues long. V lost 1 base, J lost 6 bases, and 11 bases stayed unmatched. Germline V gene lookup returns CDR1 LNHNV and CDR2 YYDKDF (reference sequence).

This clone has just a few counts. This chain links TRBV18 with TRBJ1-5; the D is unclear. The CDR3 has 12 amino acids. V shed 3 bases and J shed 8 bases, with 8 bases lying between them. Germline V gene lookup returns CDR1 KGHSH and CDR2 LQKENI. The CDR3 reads CASSPAGEPQHF. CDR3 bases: TGTGCCAGCTCACCCGCGGGTGAGCCCCAGCATTTT.

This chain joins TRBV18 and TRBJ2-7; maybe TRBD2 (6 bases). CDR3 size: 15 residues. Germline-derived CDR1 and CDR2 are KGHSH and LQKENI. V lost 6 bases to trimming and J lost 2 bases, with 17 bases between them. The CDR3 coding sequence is TGTGCCAGCTCGCCCGGGGTTGGCGGGGCCTACGAGCAGTACTTC. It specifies CASSPGVGGAYEQYF.

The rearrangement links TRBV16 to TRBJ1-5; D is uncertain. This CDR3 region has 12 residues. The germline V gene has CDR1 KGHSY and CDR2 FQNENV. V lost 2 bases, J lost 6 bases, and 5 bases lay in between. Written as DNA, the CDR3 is TGTGCCAGCAGCCAAGTCTTTCAGCCCCAGCATTTT. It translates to CASSQVFQPQHF. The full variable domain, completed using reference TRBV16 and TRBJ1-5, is GEEVAQTPKHLVRGEGQKAKLYCAPIKGHSYVFWYQQVLKNEFKFLISFQNENVFDETGMPKERFSAKCLPNSPCSLEIQATKLEDSAVYFCASSQVFQPQHFGDGTRLSIL.

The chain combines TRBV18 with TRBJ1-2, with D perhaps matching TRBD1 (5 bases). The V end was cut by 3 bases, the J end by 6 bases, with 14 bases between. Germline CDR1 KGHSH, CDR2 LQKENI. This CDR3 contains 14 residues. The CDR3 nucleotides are TGTGCCAGCTCACCCTCGGCGGGGGTGGATGGCTACACCTTC. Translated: CASSPSAGVDGYTF. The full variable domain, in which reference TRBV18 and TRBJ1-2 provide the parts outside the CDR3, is NAGVMQNPRHLVRRRGQEARLRCSPMKGHSHVYWYRQLPEEGLKFMVYLQKENIIDESGMPKERFSAEFPKEGPSILRIQQVVRGDSAAYFCASSPSAGVDGYTFGSGTRLTVV.

CDR3 in amino acids: CASSVNRRVTDTQYF. Here the CDR3 DNA reads TGTGCCAGCAGCGTAAATAGGAGGGTAACAGATACGCAGTATTTT. The chain couples TRBV9 to TRBJ2-3, with a possible D match to TRBD2 (6 bases). The CDR3 is 15 amino acids. V lost 1 base and J lost 3, with 12 bases in between. Germline CDR1 reads SGDLS; CDR2 reads YYNGEE.

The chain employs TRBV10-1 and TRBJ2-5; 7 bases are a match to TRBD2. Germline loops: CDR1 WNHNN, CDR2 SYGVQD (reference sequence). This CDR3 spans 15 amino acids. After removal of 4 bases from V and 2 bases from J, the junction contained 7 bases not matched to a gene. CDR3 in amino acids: CASSVTASGQETQYF. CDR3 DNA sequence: TGCGCCAGCAGTGTGACGGCTAGCGGACAAGAGACCCAGTACTTC.

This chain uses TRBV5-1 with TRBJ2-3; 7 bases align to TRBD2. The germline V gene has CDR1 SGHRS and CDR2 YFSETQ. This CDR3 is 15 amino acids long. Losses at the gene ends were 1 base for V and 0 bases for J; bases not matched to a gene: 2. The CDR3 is CASSLPSGSTDTQYF. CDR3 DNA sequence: TGCGCCAGCAGCTTGCCTAGCGGAAGCACAGATACGCAGTATTTT.